The clone carrying this T cell receptor beta chain was counted many times. Its antigen is not known. The DNA ends 3 residues before the CDR3 does, and the rest of the CDR3 is filled in from the germline J gene. The sample is drawn from a study of T cell clonality in common variable immunodeficiency. General observations from the study: Reportedly, TCR beta sequences from common variable immunodeficiency showed fewer deletions and N-nucleotide insertions. CVID subjects had higher TCRbeta clonality than healthy controls, most marked in about a third. Authors noted CVID clonality's cause needs subpopulation repertoire sequencing.

Reduced serum IgG, IgA and/or IgM plus specific antibody deficiency defined CVID. Each donor provided roughly 5 to 8 ml of heparinized whole blood. Sequencing used immunoSEQ multiplex PCR; TCRdb keeps in-frame clones, though not all of them. Observed in the sample are 20,000 to 30,000 clones, none of them singletons. The V segment lost 5 bases and the J segment 6 bases; nucleotides outside the gene matches: 8. CDR3 length: 14 amino acids. Germline CDR1 is DFQATT and CDR2 is SNEGSKA (reference sequence). Sequencing input: peripheral blood mononuclear cells. This TCR was sampled from a human donor with common variable immunodeficiency. This chain links TRBV20-1 with TRBJ2-3; 10 bases match TRBD2. The CDR3 spells CSAHSGGGGDTQYF. CDR3 DNA, as far as it was read: TGCAGTGCTCACAGCGGGGGGGGCGGGGATACG.